The T cell receptor beta chain described here comes from a study of cytomegalovirus exposure and HLA in healthy donors. The PCR contained 60 Vbeta and 13 Jbeta primers. TCRdb keeps only in-frame clones here, not all; method: immunoSEQ multiplex PCR. The sample records 150,000 to 200,000 clones, under 80% being singletons. Germline V lookup: CDR1 LNHDA, CDR2 SQIVND (reference sequence). The CDR3 is 15 amino acids. V shed 4 bases, J shed 7 bases, and the junction held 9 bases outside the gene matches. The receptor was derived from a female donor in good health and CMV-seronegative. V gene TRBV19 combines with J gene TRBJ2-1; TRBD1 agrees at 8 bases. The sample was PBMCs. DNA of the CDR3: TGTGCCAGTAGTACCCCTCACAGGGGGAAAAATGAGCAGTTCTTC. Amino acids: CASSTPHRGKNEQFF. The full variable domain, rest sourced from reference TRBV19 and TRBJ2-1, is DGGITQSPKYLFRKEGQNVTLSCEQNLNHDAMYWYRQDPGQGLRLIYYSQIVNDFQKGDIAEGYSVSREKKESFPLTVTSAQKNPTAFYLCASSTPHRGKNEQFFGPGTRLTVL.